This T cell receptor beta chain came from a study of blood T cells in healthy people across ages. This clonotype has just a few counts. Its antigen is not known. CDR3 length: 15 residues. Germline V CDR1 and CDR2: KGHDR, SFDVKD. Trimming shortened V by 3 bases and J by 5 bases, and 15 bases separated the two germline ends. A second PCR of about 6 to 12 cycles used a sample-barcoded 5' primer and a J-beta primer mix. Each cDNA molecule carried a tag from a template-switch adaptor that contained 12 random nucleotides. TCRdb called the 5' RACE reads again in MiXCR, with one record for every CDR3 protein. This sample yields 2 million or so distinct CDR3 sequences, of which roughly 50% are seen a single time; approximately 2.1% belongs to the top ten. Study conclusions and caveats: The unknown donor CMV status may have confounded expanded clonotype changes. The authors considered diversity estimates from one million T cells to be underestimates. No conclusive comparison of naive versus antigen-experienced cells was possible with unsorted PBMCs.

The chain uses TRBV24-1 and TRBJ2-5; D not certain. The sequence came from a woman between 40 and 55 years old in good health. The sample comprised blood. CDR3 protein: CATSDNSFRTETQYF. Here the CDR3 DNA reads TGTGCCACCAGTGATAACTCCTTCAGAACCGAGACCCAGTACTTC.